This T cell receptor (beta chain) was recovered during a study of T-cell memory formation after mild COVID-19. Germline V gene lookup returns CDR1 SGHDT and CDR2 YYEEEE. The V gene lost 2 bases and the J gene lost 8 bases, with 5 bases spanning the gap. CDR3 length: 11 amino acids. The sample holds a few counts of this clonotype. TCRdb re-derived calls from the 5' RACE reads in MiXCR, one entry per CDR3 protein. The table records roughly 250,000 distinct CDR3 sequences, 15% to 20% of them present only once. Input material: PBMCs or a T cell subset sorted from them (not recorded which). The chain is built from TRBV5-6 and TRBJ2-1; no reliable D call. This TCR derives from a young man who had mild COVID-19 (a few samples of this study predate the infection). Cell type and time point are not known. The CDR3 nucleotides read TGTGCCAGCAGCTTAAATCATGAGCAGTTCTTC. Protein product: CASSLNHEQFF. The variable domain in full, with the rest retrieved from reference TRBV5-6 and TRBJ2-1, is DAGVTQSPTHLIKTRGQQVTLRCSPKSGHDTVSWYQQALGQGPQFIFQYYEEEERQRGNFPDRFSGHQFPNYSSELNVNALLLGDSALYLCASSLNHEQFFGPGTRLTVL.